These 13 T cell receptor beta chains came from one sample sequenced in a study of technical replicates of blood from a handful of donors. Libraries were prepared by immunoSEQ multiplex PCR; TCRdb keeps only in-frame clonotypes and omits some of them. The table has more than 70,000 clones, roughly 94% seen once. Sequenced sample: T cells isolated from PBMCs. The receptors shown here come from a human donor in good health.

The rearrangement joins TRBV27 to TRBJ2-2; D unresolved. CDR1 MNHEY and CDR2 SMNVEV come from the germline V gene (reference sequence). CDR3 length equals 13 residues. Trimming pared 7 bases from V and 1 base from J, leaving 7 bases between. The CDR3 loop is CASISGNTGELFF. The CDR3 DNA reads TGTGCCAGCATCTCGGGGAACACCGGGGAGCTGTTTTTT.

This chain links TRBV4-1 with TRBJ2-3; maybe TRBD2 (5 bases). The germline V and J ends were trimmed by 1 base and 0 bases, with 8 bases remaining between them. The CDR3 has 15 amino acids. The germline gives CDR1 MGHRA, CDR2 YSYEKL. CDR3 region: CASSQVTGSTDTQYF. The CDR3 region has the DNA TGCGCCAGCAGCCAAGTTACGGGAAGCACAGATACGCAGTATTTT.

With regard to this clone: A junction boundary mismatches the germline segment, possibly from a read error. The chain has TRBV4-1 and TRBJ1-1; TRBD1 matches 7 bases. The CDR3 runs 13 residues. CDR1 is MGHRA and CDR2 is YSYEKL in the germline V gene. The DNA of the CDR3 is TGCGCCAGCAGCCAAGGGTCGGCGACAGGGCCTCTCTTT. Amino acid sequence: CASSQGSATGPLF.

This chain joins TRBV7-9 and TRBJ2-1, with 8 bases lining up with TRBD1. Trimming at V came to 1 base and at J to 2 bases, leaving 4 bases not matched to a gene. Germline CDR1 and CDR2: SEHNR and FQNEAQ (reference sequence). This CDR3 contains 16 residues. This CDR3 is CASSLDQGAAYNEQFF. DNA for the CDR3: TGTGCCAGCAGCTTAGATCAGGGGGCCGCCTACAATGAGCAGTTCTTC. The full variable domain, completed using reference TRBV7-9 and TRBJ2-1, is DTGVSQNPRHKITKRGQNVTFRCDPISEHNRLYWYRQTLGQGPEFLTYFQNEAQLEKSRLLSDRFSAERPKGSFSTLEIQRTEQGDSAMYLCASSLDQGAAYNEQFFGPGTRLTVL.

This chain links TRBV9 with TRBJ2-2; maybe TRBD1 (7 bases). With 1 base removed from V and 3 bases from J, the gap between germline ends came to 19 bases. The CDR3 is 18 amino acids. The germline V gene has CDR1 SGDLS and CDR2 YYNGEE. CDR3 bases: TGTGCCAGCAGCGTATTTAGGGGGGCAGGGGGACACACCGGGGAGCTGTTTTTT. Translation: CASSVFRGAGGHTGELFF.

The chain's CDR3 is CASSYRPTPTGETQYF. Written as DNA, the CDR3 is TGTGCCAGCAGTTACAGGCCAACACCCACAGGAGAGACCCAGTACTTC. The V gene is TRBV6-5, the J gene TRBJ2-5, with a possible D match to TRBD1 (5 bases). The CDR3 length is 16 residues. Germline loops: CDR1 MNHEY, CDR2 SVGAGI. V dropped 2 bases and J dropped 4 bases, with 17 bases sitting between them.

V is TRBV30 and J is TRBJ1-5; possible D gene TRBD1, 6 bases. CDR3 length: 13 residues. The V gene lost 4 bases and the J gene lost 7 bases, with 14 bases spanning the gap. Germline V gene data show CDR1 as GTSNPN and CDR2 as SVGIG (reference sequence). For the CDR3, the DNA is TGTGCCTGGACCAGGGGCTTGGAGCAGCCCCAGCATTTT. This codes for CAWTRGLEQPQHF.

The gene calls are TRBV6-5 and TRBJ2-1, with a weak D call TRBD2 (5 bases). This CDR3 contains 15 residues. Germline lookup yields CDR1 MNHEY and CDR2 SVGAGI. Trimming shortened V by 6 bases and J by 5 bases, and 17 bases separated the two germline ends. The CDR3 nucleotides read TGTGCCAGCAGACTAAGCGGCAGCTCGAACAATGAGCAGTTCTTC. It translates to CASRLSGSSNNEQFF.

The chain carries TRBV7-9 and TRBJ1-4; maybe TRBD1 (5 bases). This CDR3 has 14 amino acids. Trimming shortened V by 5 bases and J by 8 bases, and 15 bases separated the two germline ends. CDR1 SEHNR and CDR2 FQNEAQ come from the germline V gene (reference sequence). The CDR3 protein is CASSAGAGREKLFF. In nucleotides, the CDR3 is TGTGCCAGCAGCGCCGGTGCGGGGCGAGAAAAACTGTTTTTT.

The chain joins TRBV28 to TRBJ2-7; 7 bases fit TRBD2. Germline CDR1 and CDR2: MDHEN and SYDVKM. This CDR3 spans 15 amino acids. The V and J ends lost 1 base and 5 bases, in that order; junction bases with no gene match: 8. The CDR3 here is CASSLFIGGGNEQYF. CDR3 in DNA: TGTGCCAGCAGTTTATTTATTGGGGGAGGGAACGAGCAGTACTTC.

V and J are TRBV5-1 and TRBJ2-1; 9 bases are shared with TRBD2. This CDR3 is built from 16 residues. The V gene end was trimmed by 4 bases and the J gene end by 4 bases; junction bases not matched to a gene: 9. Germline CDR1 SGHRS, CDR2 YFSETQ. CDR3 protein: CASSTKTSGPYNEQFF. The CDR3 DNA sequence: TGCGCCAGCAGCACAAAGACTAGCGGACCTTACAATGAGCAGTTCTTC.

V and J are TRBV29-1 and TRBJ1-2; 7 nucleotides agree with TRBD1. V shed 6 bases, J shed 8 bases, and the junction held 15 bases outside the gene matches. This CDR3 comprises 14 residues. The germline CDR1 and CDR2 sequences are SQVTM and ANQGSEA. The chain's CDR3 is CSVDVDRDFLGYTF. CDR3 bases: TGCAGCGTGGATGTCGACAGGGACTTTTTGGGCTACACCTTC.

The chain couples TRBV10-1 to TRBJ2-2, with 8 bases aligning to TRBD2. CDR3 length: 19 residues. Germline V gene lookup returns CDR1 WNHNN and CDR2 SYGVQD (reference sequence). V shed 10 bases, J shed 1 base, and the junction held 20 bases outside the gene matches. The CDR3 is CATSRMERGWGWNTGELFF. CDR3 sequence (DNA): TGCGCCACCTCAAGGATGGAGCGGGGGTGGGGATGGAACACCGGGGAGCTGTTTTTT.